This T cell receptor (beta chain) was captured by sequencing in a study of T cell responses to AZD1222 COVID-19 vaccine. Study overall: Pooled samples include second doses given at about 4 or 12 weeks. Study-level results: Spike was spanned by vaccine-associated CD4 TCRs, with dominance at 160-218 and 743-854. A mostly white British donor set with more females was recruited, and clonal diversity was possibly underestimated. Spike-specific TCR breadth and depth rose after two AZD1222 doses.

Assay: immunoSEQ multiplex PCR; the TCRdb copy retains only in-frame clones and omits some. The table records roughly 77,000 clones, 90% to 95% of them present only once. A note on this clone: The antigen is not known.

Germline V CDR1 and CDR2: KGHDR, SFDVKD. The CDR3 sequence is 17 residues long. The ends lost 4 bases at V and 5 bases at J; junction bases unmatched: 5. V gene TRBV24-1 combines with J gene TRBJ2-3; 16 positions match TRBD2. Specimen: peripheral blood, collected on day 0 of AZD1222 vaccination. The receptor comes from an adult in good health. CDR3 loop: CATSEGLAGGPGDTQYF. CDR3 coding DNA: TGTGCCACCAGTGAGGGACTAGCGGGGGGGCCAGGAGATACGCAGTATTTT.